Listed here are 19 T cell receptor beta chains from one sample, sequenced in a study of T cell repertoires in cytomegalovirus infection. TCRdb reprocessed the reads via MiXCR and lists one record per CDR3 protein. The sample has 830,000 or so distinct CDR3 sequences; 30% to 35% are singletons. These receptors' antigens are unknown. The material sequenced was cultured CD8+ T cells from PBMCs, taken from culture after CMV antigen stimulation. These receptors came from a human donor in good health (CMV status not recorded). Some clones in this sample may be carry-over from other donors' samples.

CDR3 DNA sequence: TGTGCCAGCAGTTTAGGCGCCCTCTACGAGCAGTACTTC. Its translation is CASSLGALYEQYF. The chain is built from TRBV27 and TRBJ2-7; no reliable D call. CDR1 MNHEY and CDR2 SMNVEV come from the germline V gene (reference sequence). With 2 bases removed from V and 3 bases from J, the gap between germline ends came to 8 bases. The CDR3 is 13 amino acids.

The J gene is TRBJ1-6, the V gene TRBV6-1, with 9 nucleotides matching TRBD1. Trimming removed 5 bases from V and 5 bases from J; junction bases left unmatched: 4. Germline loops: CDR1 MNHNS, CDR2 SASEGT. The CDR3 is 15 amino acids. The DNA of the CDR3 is TGTGCCAGCAGTACCTGGACAGGGGATAATTCACCCCTCCACTTT. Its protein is CASSTWTGDNSPLHF.

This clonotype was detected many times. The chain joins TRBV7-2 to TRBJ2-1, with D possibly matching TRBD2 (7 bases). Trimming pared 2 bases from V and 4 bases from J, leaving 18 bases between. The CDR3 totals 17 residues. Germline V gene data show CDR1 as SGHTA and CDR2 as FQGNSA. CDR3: CASSLLGGGPGYNEQFF. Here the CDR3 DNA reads TGTGCCAGCAGCTTATTGGGCGGGGGCCCTGGTTACAATGAGCAGTTCTTC.

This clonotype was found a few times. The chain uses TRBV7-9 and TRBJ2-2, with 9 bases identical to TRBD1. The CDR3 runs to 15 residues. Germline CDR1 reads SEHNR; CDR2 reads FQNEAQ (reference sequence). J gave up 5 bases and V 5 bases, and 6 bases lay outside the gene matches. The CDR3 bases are TGTGCCAGCAGCCCTCGGGACAGGGCAACCGGGGAGCTGTTTTTT. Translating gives CASSPRDRATGELFF.

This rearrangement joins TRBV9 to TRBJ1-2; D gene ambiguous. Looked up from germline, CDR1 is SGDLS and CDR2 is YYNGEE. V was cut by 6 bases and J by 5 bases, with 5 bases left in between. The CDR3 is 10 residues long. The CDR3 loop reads CASTKYGYTF. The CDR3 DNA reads TGTGCCAGCACGAAGTATGGCTACACCTTC. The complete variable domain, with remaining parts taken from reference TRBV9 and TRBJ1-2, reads DSGVTQTPKHLITATGQRVTLRCSPRSGDLSVYWYQQSLDQGLQFLIQYYNGEERAKGNILERFSAQQFPDLHSELNLSSLELGDSALYFCASTKYGYTFGSGTRLTVV.

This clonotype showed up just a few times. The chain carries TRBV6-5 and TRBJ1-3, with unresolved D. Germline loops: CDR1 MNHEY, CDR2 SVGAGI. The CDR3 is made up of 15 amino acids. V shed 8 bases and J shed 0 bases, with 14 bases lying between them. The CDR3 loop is CASSATAASGNTIYF. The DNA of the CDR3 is TGTGCCAGCTCGGCGACGGCTGCCTCTGGAAACACCATATATTTT.

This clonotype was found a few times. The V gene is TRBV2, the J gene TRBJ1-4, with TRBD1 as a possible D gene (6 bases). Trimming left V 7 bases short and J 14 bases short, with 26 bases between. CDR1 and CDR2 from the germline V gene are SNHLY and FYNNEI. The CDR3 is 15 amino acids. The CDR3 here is CASTFDGLSRGGLFF. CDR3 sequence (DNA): TGTGCCAGCACCTTCGACGGCCTTTCCAGGGGAGGTCTGTTTTTT.

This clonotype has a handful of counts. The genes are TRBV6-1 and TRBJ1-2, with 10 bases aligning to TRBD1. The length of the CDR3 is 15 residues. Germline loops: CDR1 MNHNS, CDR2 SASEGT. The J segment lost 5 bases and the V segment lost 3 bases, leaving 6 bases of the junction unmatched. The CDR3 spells CASSELGQGNYGYTF. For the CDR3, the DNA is TGTGCCAGCAGTGAGTTGGGACAGGGGAATTATGGCTACACCTTC.

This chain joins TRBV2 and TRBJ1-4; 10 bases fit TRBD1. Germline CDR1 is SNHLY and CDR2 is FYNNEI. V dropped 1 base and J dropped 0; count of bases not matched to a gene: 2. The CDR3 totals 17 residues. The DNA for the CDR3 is TGTGCCAGCAGTGAAGGGGACAGGGGTGCAACTAATGAAAAACTGTTTTTT. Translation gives CASSEGDRGATNEKLFF.

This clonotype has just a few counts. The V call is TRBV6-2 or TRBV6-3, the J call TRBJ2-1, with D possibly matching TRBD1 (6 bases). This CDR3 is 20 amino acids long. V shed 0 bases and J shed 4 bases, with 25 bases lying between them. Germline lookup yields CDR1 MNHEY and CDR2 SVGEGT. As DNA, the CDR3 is TGTGCCAGCAGTTACTCCCGTCAGGGACAAGGGAACAGGATATACAATGAGCAGTTCTTC. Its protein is CASSYSRQGQGNRIYNEQFF.

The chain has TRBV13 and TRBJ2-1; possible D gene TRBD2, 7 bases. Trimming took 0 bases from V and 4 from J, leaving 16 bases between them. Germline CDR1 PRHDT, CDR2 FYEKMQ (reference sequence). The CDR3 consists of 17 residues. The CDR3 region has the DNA TGTGCCAGCAGCTTAGGGGTGGGGGGGCGGATTTACAATGAGCAGTTCTTC. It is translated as CASSLGVGGRIYNEQFF.

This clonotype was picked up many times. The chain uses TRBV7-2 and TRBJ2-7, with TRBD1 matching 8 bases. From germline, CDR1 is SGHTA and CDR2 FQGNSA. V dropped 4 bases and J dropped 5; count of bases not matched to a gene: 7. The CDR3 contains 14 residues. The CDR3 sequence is CASSSGTGLHEQYV. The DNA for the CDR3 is TGTGCCAGCAGCTCCGGGACAGGCTTGCACGAGCAGTACGTC.

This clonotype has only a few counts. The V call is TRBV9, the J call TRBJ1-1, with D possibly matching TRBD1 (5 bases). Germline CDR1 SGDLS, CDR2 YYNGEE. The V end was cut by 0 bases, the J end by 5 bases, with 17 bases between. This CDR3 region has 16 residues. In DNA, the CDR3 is TGTGCCAGCAGCGTAGGGCAGGGCTTTTTCGGGACTGAAGCTTTCTTT. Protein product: CASSVGQGFFGTEAFF.

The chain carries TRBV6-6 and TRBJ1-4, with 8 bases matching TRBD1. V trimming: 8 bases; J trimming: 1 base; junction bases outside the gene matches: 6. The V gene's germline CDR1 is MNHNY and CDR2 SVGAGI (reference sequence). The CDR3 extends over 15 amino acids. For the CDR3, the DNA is TGTGCCAGCTGCGGGACAGGAGGAACTAATGAAAAACTGTTTTTT. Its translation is CASCGTGGTNEKLFF.

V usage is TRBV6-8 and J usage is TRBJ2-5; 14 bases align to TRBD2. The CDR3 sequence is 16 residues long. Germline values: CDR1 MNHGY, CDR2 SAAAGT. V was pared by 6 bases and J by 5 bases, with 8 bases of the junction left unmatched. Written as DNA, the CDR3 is TGTGCCAGCAGCGGGACCGGGACTAGCGGGGGTGAGACCCAGTACTTC. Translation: CASSGTGTSGGETQYF.

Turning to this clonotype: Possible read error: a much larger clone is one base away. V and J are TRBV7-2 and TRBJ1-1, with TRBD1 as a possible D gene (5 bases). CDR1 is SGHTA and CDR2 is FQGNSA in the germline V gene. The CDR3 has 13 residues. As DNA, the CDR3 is TGTGTCAGCAGCTGGGGGGTGACCACTGAAGCTTTCTTT. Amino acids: CVSSWGVTTEAFF.

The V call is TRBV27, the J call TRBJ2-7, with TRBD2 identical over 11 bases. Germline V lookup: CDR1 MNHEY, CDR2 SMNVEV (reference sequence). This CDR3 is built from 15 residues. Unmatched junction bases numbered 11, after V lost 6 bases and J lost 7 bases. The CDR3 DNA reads TGTGCCAGCAGCTTTATAGCGGGGGGGCCTCGGGAGCAGTACTTC. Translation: CASSFIAGGPREQYF.

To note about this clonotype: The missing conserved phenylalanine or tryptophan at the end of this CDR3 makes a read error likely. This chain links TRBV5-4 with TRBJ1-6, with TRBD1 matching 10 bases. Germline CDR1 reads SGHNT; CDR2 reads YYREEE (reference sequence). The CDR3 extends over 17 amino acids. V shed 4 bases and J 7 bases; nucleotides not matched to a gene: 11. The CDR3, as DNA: TGTGCCAGCAGCCCCCTGACAGGGGGCGATGCCAATTCACCCCTCCACCTT. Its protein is CASSPLTGGDANSPLHL.

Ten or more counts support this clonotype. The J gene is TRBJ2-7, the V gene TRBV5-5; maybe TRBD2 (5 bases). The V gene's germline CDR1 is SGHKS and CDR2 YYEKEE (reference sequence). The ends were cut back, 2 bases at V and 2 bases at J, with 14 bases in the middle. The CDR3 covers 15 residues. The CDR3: CASSLLRAGAYEQYF. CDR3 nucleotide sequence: TGTGCCAGCAGCTTATTGCGGGCGGGTGCCTACGAGCAGTACTTC.